This entry describes one T cell receptor (beta chain). What it binds is unknown. TCRdb's table, derived via immunoSEQ multiplex PCR, lists solely in-frame clones and lacks some. The sample consists of around 20,000 clones, under 90% of them appearing once. This record belongs to a study of OX40 agonist ivuxolimab in advanced cancers. General study results and limits: Some patients without response likewise showed low normalized clonal expansion.

V was shortened by 5 bases and J by 5 bases, with 16 bases between the two germline ends. Germline CDR1 SGHVS, CDR2 FNYEAQ. The CDR3 sequence is 14 residues long. The chain combines TRBV7-6 with TRBJ2-7; D might be TRBD2 (5 bases). The receptor was derived from an adult with an advanced solid tumor such as melanoma, head and neck, liver or kidney cancer. The specimen comprised CD4+ or CD8+ T cells sorted from blood, sampled in a trial of the OX40 agonist ivuxolimab. The CDR3 sequence is CASSARTDGDEQYF. CDR3 sequence (DNA): TGTGCCAGCAGCGCCCGAACCGACGGGGACGAGCAGTACTTC.